The following is a T cell receptor (beta chain) sequence with its context. Its antigen is not identified. This entry comes from a study of metastatic and nonmetastatic thyroid tumors. Turning to the study itself: Comparison of repertoires was carried out across blood and tumor or nodule tissue from malignant and benign thyroid patients.

As handled by the study authors: A classifier for distant metastasis in papillary thyroid cancer was constructed using CDR3 differences observed across clinicopathological groups. TCRdb reanalyzed the PCR reads via MiXCR. These V and J calls are TCRdb output, not the study's own analysis. In the table there are about 64,000 clones, about 4% of which are singletons. Not a single patient had been given any form of treatment at any point before undergoing thyroid surgery. Findings and limits, study-wide: Relative to benign nodules, malignant thyroid tumors were reportedly characterized by significantly elevated TCR beta diversity in blood and tumor.

Germline values: CDR1 LGHNT, CDR2 FRNRAP. V shed 5 bases and J 2 bases; nucleotides not matched to a gene: 6. The CDR3 contains 16 residues. The rearrangement links TRBV12-5 to TRBJ2-1; 10 bases map to TRBD1. Sequences were obtained from blood. The source is a female donor with papillary thyroid cancer or a benign thyroid nodule (not recorded which). Some clones in this sample may be carry-over from other donors' samples. CDR3 bases: TGTGCTAGTGGTCCGGAGGGACAGGGGACCTACAATGAGCAGTTCTTC. Amino acids: CASGPEGQGTYNEQFF. The variable domain in full, with the rest retrieved from reference TRBV12-5 and TRBJ2-1, is DARVTQTPRHKVTEMGQEVTMRCQPILGHNTVFWYRQTMMQGLELLAYFRNRAPLDDSGMPKDRFSAEMPDATLATLKIQPSEPRDSAVYFCASGPEGQGTYNEQFFGPGTRLTVL.